This T cell receptor beta chain was obtained from a study of T cell changes during pregnancy in multiple sclerosis (dated by TCRdb to between 2019 and 2020). Concerning the study at large: The study examined how the T cell repertoire changed over the course of pregnancy in women with multiple sclerosis.

Libraries were prepared through the immunoSEQ multiplex PCR assay. Drawn from immuneACCESS, this table holds only the in-frame rearrangements with V and J called that TCRdb kept. Clones are partly lost; checked studies trace under half to an unresolved V gene and leave the rest unexplained. Counted in this sample were 100,000 or so clones; approximately 94% of them appeared once. Approximately 0.88% of the sample rests with the top ten. For this chain, trimming is 4 bases at the V end and 4 bases at the J end, and the number of junction bases without a gene match is 17. The CDR3 holds 17 amino acids from the cysteine to the phenylalanine. Of all the DNA, just the CDR3 is kept, 51 bases in frame from base 1. CDR1 and CDR2 are drawn from the germline V gene: SGHRS, YFSETQ. Comments on this clone: It has no known antigen specificity. No base quality values were provided; no much bigger clone lies one nucleotide off.

This receptor was obtained from a female donor with multiple sclerosis, enrolled in a pregnancy study. The chain was built from TRBV5-1 and TRBJ2-7; 7 junctional bases match TRBD2. The sequencing used peripheral blood, collected before pregnancy. The CDR3 sequence is CASSHHGGGNTAYEQYF. The DNA sequence follows: TGCGCCAGCAGCCACCATGGGGGGGGGAATACCGCTTACGAGCAGTACTTC.